These T cell receptor beta chains were read from a single sample in a study of CD8 T cells in Susac syndrome. TCRdb re-analysed the immunoSEQ multiplex PCR reads in MiXCR, keeping a single row per CDR3 protein. The sample lists tens of thousands of distinct CDR3 sequences, roughly 96% seen once, with roughly 0.62% in the top ten. Material for sequencing was CD8+ T cells from PBMCs. All receptors derive from a human donor with Susac syndrome. CDR3s include the opening cysteine and the closing phenylalanine or tryptophan. The D gene is left open where the match is weak. Not every row has a clone size; where given, it reads once, few, many or a size class.

>TRBV7-3|TRBJ2-1|.|.
CASSLTFEYGAHNEQFF
TGTGCCAGCAGCTTAACTTTTGAGTACGGGGCACACAATGAGCAGTTCTTC
>TRBV12-3/TRBV12-4|TRBJ1-4|.|.
CASSQQGRGEKLFF
TGTGCCAGCAGCCAACAGGGTAGGGGTGAAAAACTGTTTTTT
>TRBV27|TRBJ2-7|.|TRBD1
CASSLGQLGYEQYF
TGTGCCAGCAGCTTGGGACAGCTGGGCTACGAGCAGTACTTC
>TRBV6-5|TRBJ1-6|once|TRBD1
CASSPTGANNSPLHF
TGTGCCAGCAGTCCCACAGGGGCCAATAATTCACCCCTCCACTTT
>TRBV14|TRBJ2-1|.|TRBD2
CASRVSGSNYNEQFF
TGTGCCAGCAGAGTTAGCGGGAGTAACTACAATGAGCAGTTCTTC
>TRBV7-2|TRBJ2-3|.|TRBD2
CASTLGGGGGTDTQYF
TGTGCCAGCACCCTCGGCGGCGGGGGGGGCACAGATACGCAGTATTTT
>TRBV7-9|TRBJ1-4|.|TRBD1
CASSLGQGEVDEKLFF
TGTGCCAGCAGCTTGGGACAGGGAGAGGTAGATGAAAAACTGTTTTTT
>TRBV24-1|TRBJ2-1|.|.
CATSDLPSTGRIDEQFF
TGTGCCACCAGTGATTTGCCGTCCACAGGGAGGATCGATGAGCAGTTCTTC
>TRBV12-3/TRBV12-4|TRBJ2-2|.|TRBD1
CASSRTGVTGELFF
TGTGCCAGCAGCCGCACAGGGGTCACCGGGGAGCTGTTTTTT
>TRBV7-9|TRBJ2-7|.|.
CASSPATSRKQYF
TGTGCCAGCAGCCCCGCGACCTCCCGTAAGCAGTACTTC
>TRBV5-1|TRBJ2-3|.|TRBD2
CASSMGLAGGRASTDTQYF
TGCGCCAGCAGCATGGGACTAGCGGGGGGGAGAGCAAGCACAGATACGCAGTATTTT
>TRBV6-5|TRBJ1-5|few|TRBD1
CASRGTGSNQPQHF
TGTGCCAGCCGGGGGACAGGGAGCAATCAGCCCCAGCATTTT
>TRBV20-1|TRBJ1-1|.|.
CSANPGATLLNTEAFF
TGCAGTGCAAATCCGGGGGCGACGTTGTTGAACACTGAAGCTTTCTTT
>TRBV29-1|TRBJ2-7|.|.
CSGLTGEKQYF
TGCAGCGGCCTTACAGGCGAAAAGCAGTACTTC
>TRBV4-1|TRBJ1-2|.|TRBD1
CASSQGAHRGGYTF
TGCGCCAGCAGCCAAGGTGCCCACAGGGGTGGCTACACCTTC
>TRBV3-1|TRBJ1-2|.|.
CASSQDPAAKYGYTF
TGTGCCAGCAGCCAAGACCCGGCAGCGAAGTATGGCTACACCTTC
>TRBV5-6|TRBJ1-2|.|.
CASSSTGSYGYTF
TGTGCCAGCAGTTCCACAGGGAGCTATGGCTACACCTTC
>TRBV30|TRBJ2-6|.|.
CAWRSHLLSGANVLTF
TGTGCCTGGAGGTCACACTTGTTATCAGGGGCCAACGTCCTGACTTTC
>TRBV4-2|TRBJ1-5|.|TRBD1
CASSQDGRGQVQPQHF
TGTGCCAGCAGCCAAGATGGGAGGGGGCAAGTTCAGCCCCAGCATTTT
>TRBV14|TRBJ2-6|.|.
CASSQATASRVLTF
TGTGCCAGCAGCCAAGCGACAGCCTCTCGCGTCCTGACTTTC
>TRBV6-2/TRBV6-3|TRBJ1-6|.|.
CASELGRLTDSPLHF
TGTGCCAGCGAATTGGGTCGCCTTACCGATTCACCCCTCCACTTT
>TRBV20-1|TRBJ1-5|.|TRBD1
CSALNRDRGGDQPQHF
TGCAGTGCTCTTAACCGGGACAGGGGAGGTGATCAGCCCCAGCATTTT
>TRBV12-3/TRBV12-4|TRBJ1-6|.|.
CASSLAGARISPLHF
TGTGCCAGCAGTTTAGCGGGAGCACGAATTTCACCCCTCCACTTT
>TRBV7-2|TRBJ1-2|.|.
CASSVGGGRTYSHTF
TGTGCCAGCAGCGTCGGCGGGGGACGGACCTACTCCCACACCTTC
>TRBV30|TRBJ2-4|.|.
CAWGISDLAKNILYF
TGTGCCTGGGGAATTAGCGATCTAGCCAAAAACATTCTGTACTTC
>TRBV6-2/TRBV6-3|TRBJ1-6|.|.
CASIPVGHGNSPLHF
TGTGCCAGCATTCCGGTGGGACACGGGAATTCACCCCTCCACTTT
>TRBV30|TRBJ1-1|.|.
CAWSASNTEAFF
TGTGCCTGGAGTGCCTCGAACACTGAAGCTTTCTTT
>TRBV10-3|TRBJ2-5|.|TRBD1
CAISERQGDWETQYF
TGTGCCATCAGTGAAAGACAGGGAGATTGGGAGACCCAGTACTTC
>TRBV30|TRBJ1-5|.|.
CAWSPMYSNQPQHF
TGTGCCTGGAGTCCTATGTATAGCAATCAGCCCCAGCATTTT
>TRBV12-5|TRBJ2-7|.|.
CASGWSYEQYF
TGTGCTAGTGGTTGGTCATACGAGCAGTACTTC
>TRBV19|TRBJ1-5|.|.
CASSPDNQPQHF
TGTGCCAGTAGTCCCGATAATCAGCCCCAGCATTTT
>TRBV15|TRBJ2-7|once|TRBD1
CATSRDMARGHEQYF
TGTGCCACCAGCAGAGATATGGCCAGGGGGCACGAGCAGTACTTC
>TRBV20-1|TRBJ1-5|.|TRBD1
CSARETGGANQPQHF
TGCAGTGCCAGGGAGACAGGGGGGGCCAATCAGCCCCAGCATTTT
>TRBV11-2|TRBJ2-7|.|.
CASSLDGTSHEQYF
TGTGCCAGCAGCTTAGATGGAACATCCCACGAGCAGTACTTC
>TRBV11-3|TRBJ2-1|once|.
CASSSPGPGRREQFF
TGTGCCAGCAGCTCTCCTGGGCCCGGGCGACGTGAGCAGTTCTTC
>TRBV9|TRBJ2-1|.|TRBD1
CAGTGTGYYNEQFF
TGTGCCGGGACCGGGACAGGTTATTACAATGAGCAGTTCTTC
>TRBV15|TRBJ1-5|.|TRBD1
CATSPTGGNQPQHF
TGTGCCACCAGCCCTACAGGGGGCAATCAGCCCCAGCATTTT